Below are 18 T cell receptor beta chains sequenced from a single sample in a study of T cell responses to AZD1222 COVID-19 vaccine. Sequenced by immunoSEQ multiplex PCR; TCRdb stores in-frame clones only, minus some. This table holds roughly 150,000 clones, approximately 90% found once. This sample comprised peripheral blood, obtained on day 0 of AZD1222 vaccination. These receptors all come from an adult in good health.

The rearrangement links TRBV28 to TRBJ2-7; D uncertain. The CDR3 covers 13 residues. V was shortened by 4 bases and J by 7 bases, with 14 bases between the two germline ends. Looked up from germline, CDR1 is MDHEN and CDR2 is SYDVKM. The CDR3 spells CASSSPIPGEQYF. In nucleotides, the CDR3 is TGTGCCAGCAGTTCCCCCATCCCCGGTGAGCAGTACTTC.

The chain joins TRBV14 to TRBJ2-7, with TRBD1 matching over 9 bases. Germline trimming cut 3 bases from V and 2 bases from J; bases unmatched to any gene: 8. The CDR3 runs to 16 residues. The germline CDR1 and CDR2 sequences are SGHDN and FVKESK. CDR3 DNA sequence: TGTGCCAGCAGCCACTTGCCGGGACAGGGAACCTACGAGCAGTACTTC. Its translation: CASSHLPGQGTYEQYF. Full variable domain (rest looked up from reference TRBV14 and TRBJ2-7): EAGVTQFPSHSVIEKGQTVTLRCDPISGHDNLYWYRRVMGKEIKFLLHFVKESKQDESGMPNNRFLAERTGGTYSTLKVQPAELEDSGVYFCASSHLPGQGTYEQYFGPGTRLTVT.

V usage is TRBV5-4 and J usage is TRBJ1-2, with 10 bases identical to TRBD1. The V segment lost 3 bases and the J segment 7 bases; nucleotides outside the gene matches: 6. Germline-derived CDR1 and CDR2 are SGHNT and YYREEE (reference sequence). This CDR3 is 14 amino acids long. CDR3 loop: CASSSGQGVGGYTF. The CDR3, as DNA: TGTGCCAGCAGCTCCGGACAGGGGGTGGGTGGCTACACCTTC.

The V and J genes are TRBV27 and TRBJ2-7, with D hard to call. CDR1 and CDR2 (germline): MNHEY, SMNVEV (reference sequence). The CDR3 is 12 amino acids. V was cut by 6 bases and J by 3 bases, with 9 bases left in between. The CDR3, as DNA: TGTGCCAGCAGCTCAACCGGCTACGAGCAGTACTTC. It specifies CASSSTGYEQYF.

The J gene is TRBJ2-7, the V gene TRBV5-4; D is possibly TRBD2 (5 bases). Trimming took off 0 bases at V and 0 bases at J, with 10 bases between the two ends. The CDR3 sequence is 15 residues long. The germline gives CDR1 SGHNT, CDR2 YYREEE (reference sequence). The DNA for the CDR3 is TGTGCCAGCAGCTTGGGGGGTGGGAGCTCCTACGAGCAGTACTTC. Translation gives CASSLGGGSSYEQYF.

Written as DNA, the CDR3 is TGTGCCAGCAGCCACCTGGGCACAGTACAAGAGACCCAGTACTTC. It specifies CASSHLGTVQETQYF. The chain combines TRBV28 with TRBJ2-5; no reliable D call. V was trimmed by 6 bases and J by 2 bases, leaving 16 bases between them. There are 15 residues in the CDR3. Germline CDR1 and CDR2: MDHEN and SYDVKM.

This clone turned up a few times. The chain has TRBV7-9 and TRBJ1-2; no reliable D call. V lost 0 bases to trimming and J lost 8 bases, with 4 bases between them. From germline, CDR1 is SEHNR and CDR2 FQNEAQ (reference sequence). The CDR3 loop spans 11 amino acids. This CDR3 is CASSLATGYTF. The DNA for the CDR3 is TGTGCCAGCAGCTTAGCGACAGGCTACACCTTC. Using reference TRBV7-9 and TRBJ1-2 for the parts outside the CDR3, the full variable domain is DTGVSQNPRHKITKRGQNVTFRCDPISEHNRLYWYRQTLGQGPEFLTYFQNEAQLEKSRLLSDRFSAERPKGSFSTLEIQRTEQGDSAMYLCASSLATGYTFGSGTRLTVV.

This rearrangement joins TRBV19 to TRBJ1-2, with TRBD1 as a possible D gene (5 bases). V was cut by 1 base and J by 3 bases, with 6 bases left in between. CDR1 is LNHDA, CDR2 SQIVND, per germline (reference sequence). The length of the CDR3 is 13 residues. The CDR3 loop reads CASSIGGDYGYTF. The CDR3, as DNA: TGTGCCAGTAGTATAGGGGGGGACTATGGCTACACCTTC.

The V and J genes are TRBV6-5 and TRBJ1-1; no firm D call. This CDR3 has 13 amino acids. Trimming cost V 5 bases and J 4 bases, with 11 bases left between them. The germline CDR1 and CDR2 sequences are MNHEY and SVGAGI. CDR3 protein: CASSNLAGTEAFF. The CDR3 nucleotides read TGTGCCAGCAGTAACTTAGCGGGCACTGAAGCTTTCTTT.

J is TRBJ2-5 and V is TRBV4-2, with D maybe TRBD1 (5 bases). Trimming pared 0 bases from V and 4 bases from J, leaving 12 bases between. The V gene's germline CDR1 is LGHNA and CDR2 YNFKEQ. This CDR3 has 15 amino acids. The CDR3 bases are TGTGCCAGCAGCCAAGATCTAGGGGCTCCAGAGACCCAGTACTTC. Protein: CASSQDLGAPETQYF.

CDR3 DNA sequence: TGTGCCAGCAGAAGATTTAGGGGTGAAGCTTTCTTT. It encodes CASRRFRGEAFF. The chain recombines TRBV2 with TRBJ1-1, with D perhaps matching TRBD1 (5 bases). Germline-derived CDR1 and CDR2 are SNHLY and FYNNEI. With 6 bases removed from V and 7 bases from J, the gap between germline ends came to 12 bases. CDR3 length: 12 residues.

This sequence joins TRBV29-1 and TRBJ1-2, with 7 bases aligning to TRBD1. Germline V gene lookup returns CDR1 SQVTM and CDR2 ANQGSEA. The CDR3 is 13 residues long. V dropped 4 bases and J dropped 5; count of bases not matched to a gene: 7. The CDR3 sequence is CSVVQGRGYGYTF. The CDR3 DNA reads TGCAGCGTTGTACAGGGGAGAGGATATGGCTACACCTTC.

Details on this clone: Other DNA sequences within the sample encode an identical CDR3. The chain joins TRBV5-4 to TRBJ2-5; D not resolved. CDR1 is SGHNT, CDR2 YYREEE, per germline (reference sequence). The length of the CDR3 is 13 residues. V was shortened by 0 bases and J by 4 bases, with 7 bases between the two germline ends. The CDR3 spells CASSLALGETQYF. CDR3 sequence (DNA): TGTGCCAGCAGCTTGGCGCTTGGAGAGACCCAGTACTTC.

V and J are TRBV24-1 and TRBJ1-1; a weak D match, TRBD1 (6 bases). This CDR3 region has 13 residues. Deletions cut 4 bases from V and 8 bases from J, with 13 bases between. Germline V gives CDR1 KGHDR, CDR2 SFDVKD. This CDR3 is CATSDRGRVEAFF. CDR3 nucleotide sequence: TGTGCCACCAGTGACCGGGGGCGCGTCGAAGCTTTCTTT.

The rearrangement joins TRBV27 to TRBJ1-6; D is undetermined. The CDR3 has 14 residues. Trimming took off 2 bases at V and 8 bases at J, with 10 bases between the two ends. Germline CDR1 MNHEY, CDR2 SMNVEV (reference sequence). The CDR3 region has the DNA TGTGCCAGCAGTTTAACCCTCCCCGATTCACCCCTCCACTTT. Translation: CASSLTLPDSPLHF.

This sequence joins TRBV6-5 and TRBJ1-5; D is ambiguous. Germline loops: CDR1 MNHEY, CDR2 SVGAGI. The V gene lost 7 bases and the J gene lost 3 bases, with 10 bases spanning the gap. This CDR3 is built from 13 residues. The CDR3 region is CASIGFANQPQHF. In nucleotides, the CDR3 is TGTGCCAGCATAGGTTTCGCCAATCAGCCCCAGCATTTT.

The CDR3 DNA follows: TGTGCCAGCAGTTTAGTACTTATGTACGAGCAGTACTTC. Its protein product is CASSLVLMYEQYF. The rearrangement links TRBV12-3 or TRBV12-4 to TRBJ2-7, with D unresolved. The CDR3 runs 13 residues. The V and J ends lost 1 base and 4 bases respectively, with 8 bases between them.

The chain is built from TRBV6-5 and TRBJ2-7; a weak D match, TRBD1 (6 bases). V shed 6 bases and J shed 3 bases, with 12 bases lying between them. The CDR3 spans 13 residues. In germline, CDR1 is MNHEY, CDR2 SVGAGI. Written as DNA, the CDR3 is TGTGCCAGCAGGGACAGAGTCATCTACGAGCAGTACTTC. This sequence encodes CASRDRVIYEQYF.